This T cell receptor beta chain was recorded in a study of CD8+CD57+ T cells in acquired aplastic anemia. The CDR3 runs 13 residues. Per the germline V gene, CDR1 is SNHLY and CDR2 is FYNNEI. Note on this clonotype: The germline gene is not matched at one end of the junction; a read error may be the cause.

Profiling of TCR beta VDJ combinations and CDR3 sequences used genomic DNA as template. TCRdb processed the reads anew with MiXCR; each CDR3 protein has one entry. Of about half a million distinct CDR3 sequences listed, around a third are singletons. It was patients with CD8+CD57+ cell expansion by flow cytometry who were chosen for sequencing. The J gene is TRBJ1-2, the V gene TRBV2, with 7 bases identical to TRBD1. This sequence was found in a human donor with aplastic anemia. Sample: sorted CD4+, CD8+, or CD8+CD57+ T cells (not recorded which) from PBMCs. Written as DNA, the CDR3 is TGCGCCAGCAGCTTCGACAGGGCTTTTGGCTACACCTTC. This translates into CASSFDRAFGYTF.